The present T cell receptor (beta chain) was sequenced within a study of CD8 T cells in ankylosing spondylitis. Study results and limitations: Reactive arthritis synovial fluid and blood were previously reported to contain some motif variants. CD8+ by phenotype, disease-linked clones were relatively rare in peripheral blood. Blood of patients with ankylosing spondylitis appeared to be characterized by a TCR beta motif of fewer than 10 highly homologous variants. Matched ankylosing spondylitis synovial fluid reportedly showed significant enrichment of disease-linked clones.

Details on this clonotype: Its antigen remains unknown.

Trimming at V came to 4 bases and at J to 0 bases, leaving 5 bases not matched to a gene. The CDR3 is made up of 16 amino acids. CDR1 MNHNS and CDR2 SASEGT come from the germline V gene. By quantitative 5'-RACE with molecular barcodes, the TCR beta libraries were made. TCRdb fed the 5' RACE reads into MiXCR, producing one record per CDR3 protein. The profile covers approximately 500,000 distinct CDR3 sequences, with roughly 13% appearing a single time and 6.5% to 7% taken by the ten largest. Sequences were obtained from blood, either unsorted or a sorted T cell fraction (not recorded which). The TCR was taken from a male donor with ankylosing spondylitis. The V gene is TRBV6-1, the J gene TRBJ2-3; 9 bases fit TRBD2. CDR3 in DNA: TGTGCCAGCAGTGGGGGACTAGCTCCAAGCACAGATACGCAGTATTTT. This encodes CASSGGLAPSTDTQYF.